Following are 24 T cell receptor beta chains from one sample sequenced in a study of cytomegalovirus exposure and HLA in healthy donors (dated by TCRdb to 2016 to 2017). Preparation of the library involved the immunoSEQ multiplex PCR assay. TCRdb mirrors the immuneACCESS table, restricted to in-frame sequences. Some clones are absent from its copies; in checked studies, under half trace to an unresolved V gene, and the reason for the others is unknown. The sample table holds around 260,000 clones, of which 90% were seen once. The ten largest clonotypes hold approximately 3% of the sample. Material for sequencing was PBMCs. The receptors were gathered from a woman aged 25 to 45 in good health and CMV-seronegative.

This clone was found a few times. This chain uses TRBV25-1 with TRBJ2-3, with TRBD1 identical over 8 bases. Germline CDR1 and CDR2: MGHDK and SYGVNS. With 7 bases clipped from V and 2 bases from J, the junction kept 14 bases outside the gene matches. The CDR3 loop spans 17 amino acids. This CDR3 is CASTPTSYRGNTDTQYF. CDR3 DNA: TGTGCCAGCACCCCCACCTCCTACAGGGGGAACACAGATACGCAGTATTTT.

The chain employs TRBV25-1 and TRBJ2-7; D ambiguous. Germline V gives CDR1 MGHDK, CDR2 SYGVNS. The CDR3 contains 13 residues. V gave up 6 bases and J gave up 1 base, with 10 bases separating them. This CDR3 is CASRSWASYEQYF. CDR3 coding DNA: TGTGCCAGCAGGTCTTGGGCTTCCTACGAGCAGTACTTC.

This chain joins TRBV5-6 and TRBJ1-2; D is undetermined. Per germline, CDR1 SGHDT and CDR2 YYEEEE. The CDR3 sequence is 13 residues long. The V end lost 4 bases, the J end lost 1 base, and 8 bases lay between the germline ends. The CDR3 DNA is TGTGCCAGCAGCCCGACCGATAACTATGGCTACACCTTC. Protein product: CASSPTDNYGYTF.

The chain employs TRBV10-2 and TRBJ2-5; no clear D. Germline V CDR1 and CDR2: WSHSY, SAAADI. This CDR3 is 15 amino acids long. V dropped 6 bases and J dropped 1 base, with 15 bases sitting between them. The CDR3 loop reads CASRNLDGIQETQYF. CDR3 coding DNA: TGCGCCAGCAGAAACTTGGACGGAATCCAAGAGACCCAGTACTTC.

The rearrangement uses TRBV7-9 and TRBJ1-2, with 9 positions matching TRBD1. The CDR3 runs 14 residues. Germline lookup yields CDR1 SEHNR and CDR2 FQNEAQ (reference sequence). V shed 3 bases, J shed 8 bases, and the junction held 7 bases outside the gene matches. The CDR3 here is CASSFSTGGMGYTF. CDR3 nucleotides: TGTGCCAGCAGCTTTTCCACAGGGGGCATGGGCTACACCTTC.

The rearrangement joins TRBV2 to TRBJ2-3, with 9 bases fitting TRBD2. Germline V gene lookup returns CDR1 SNHLY and CDR2 FYNNEI. The junction had 3 bases not matched to a gene; V was cut back by 7 bases and J by 1 base. The CDR3 extends over 14 amino acids. The chain's CDR3 is CASKRLAGTDTQYF. CDR3 bases: TGTGCCAGCAAAAGACTAGCGGGCACAGATACGCAGTATTTT.

This clone was seen a few times. This chain joins TRBV11-2 and TRBJ1-4; no clear D. The V and J ends lost 5 bases and 7 bases respectively, with 17 bases between them. The CDR3 is made up of 15 amino acids. Germline assignment: CDR1 SGHAT and CDR2 FQNNGV. The CDR3 sequence is CASSPDLAIREKLFF. DNA for the CDR3: TGTGCCAGCAGCCCAGATCTTGCTATTCGTGAAAAACTGTTTTTT.

The gene calls are TRBV27 and TRBJ2-1; 10 bases are a match to TRBD1. V lost 6 bases to trimming and J lost 3 bases; unmatched junction nucleotides: 5. The CDR3 extends over 15 amino acids. From germline, CDR1 is MNHEY and CDR2 SMNVEV (reference sequence). In DNA form, the CDR3 reads TGTGCCAGCAGCGGGACAGGGGCTATCTACAATGAGCAGTTCTTC. It translates to CASSGTGAIYNEQFF.

V is TRBV27 and J is TRBJ2-3; 13 bases agree with TRBD2. Germline CDR1 reads MNHEY; CDR2 reads SMNVEV (reference sequence). The CDR3 is 18 residues long. Unmatched junction bases numbered 7, after V lost 2 bases and J lost 2 bases. This CDR3 is CASSLRGTSGMHTDTQYF. The CDR3 bases are TGTGCCAGCAGTTTAAGGGGGACTAGCGGGATGCACACAGATACGCAGTATTTT.

The V call is TRBV6-1, the J call TRBJ2-3; D remains unclear. The CDR3 runs 15 residues. Trimming took 3 bases from V and 1 from J, leaving 11 bases between them. In germline, CDR1 is MNHNS, CDR2 SASEGT. The CDR3 spells CASSEFPGRTDTQYF. The DNA for the CDR3 is TGTGCCAGCAGTGAGTTCCCCGGGCGCACAGATACGCAGTATTTT.

The rearrangement uses TRBV4-1 and TRBJ1-4, with a tentative D call TRBD1 (5 bases). The CDR3 length is 16 residues. The V end lost 1 base, the J end lost 4 bases, and 13 bases lay between the germline ends. From germline, CDR1 is MGHRA and CDR2 YSYEKL. In nucleotides, the CDR3 is TGCGCCAGCAGCCAAGGGGGTACAGGCATTAATGAAAAACTGTTTTTT. It specifies CASSQGGTGINEKLFF.

The CDR3 protein is CASSYGGVGQPQHF. As DNA, the CDR3 is TGTGCCAGCAGTTACGGGGGGGTGGGTCAGCCCCAGCATTTT. The chain carries TRBV28 and TRBJ1-5; tentatively, D is TRBD1 (5 bases). This CDR3 contains 14 residues. Trimming left V 4 bases short and J 6 bases short, with 13 bases between. Per the germline V gene, CDR1 is MDHEN and CDR2 is SYDVKM. The variable domain in full, with the rest retrieved from reference TRBV28 and TRBJ1-5, is DVKVTQSSRYLVKRTGEKVFLECVQDMDHENMFWYRQDPGLGLRLIYFSYDVKMKEKGDIPEGYSVSREKKERFSLILESASTNQTSMYLCASSYGGVGQPQHFGDGTRLSIL.

The chain uses TRBV2 and TRBJ2-1; D is perhaps TRBD2 (6 bases). Trimming took off 0 bases at V and 10 bases at J, with 16 bases between the two ends. The germline gives CDR1 SNHLY, CDR2 FYNNEI. There are 15 residues in the CDR3. The DNA for the CDR3 is TGTGCCAGCAGTGAAGCACCCGGGGAGGCGGGGGAGCAGTTCTTC. Protein product: CASSEAPGEAGEQFF.

This CDR3 is CASSIGTAARDYEQYF. In nucleotides, the CDR3 is TGTGCCAGTAGTATAGGGACGGCCGCCAGGGACTACGAGCAGTACTTC. The chain uses TRBV19 and TRBJ2-7; a weak D match, TRBD1 (5 bases). Between the trimmed V and J ends, which lost 1 base and 3 bases, there was a span of 16 bases. Germline values: CDR1 LNHDA, CDR2 SQIVND (reference sequence). This CDR3 has 16 residues.

This chain uses TRBV28 with TRBJ1-1, with TRBD1 identical over 8 bases. This CDR3 contains 15 residues. With 4 bases clipped from V and 4 bases from J, the junction kept 8 bases outside the gene matches. CDR1 is MDHEN and CDR2 is SYDVKM in the germline V gene. CDR3 protein: CASSSPAGGTTEAFF. The CDR3, as DNA: TGTGCCAGCAGTTCCCCGGCAGGGGGCACCACTGAAGCTTTCTTT.

Turning to this clone: An end of the junction does not agree with germline; a read error may underlie this. The J gene is TRBJ2-7, the V gene TRBV28; D gene ambiguous. The CDR3 consists of 12 residues. CDR1 and CDR2 (germline): MDHEN, SYDVKM. CDR3: CASSLYSHEQYF. The CDR3 coding sequence is TGTGCCAGCAGTTTATACTCCCACGAGCAGTACTTC.

The chain recombines TRBV4-1 with TRBJ2-3, with a possible D match to TRBD2 (6 bases). The CDR3 contains 15 residues. Trimming removed 4 bases at V and 0 bases at J, with 11 bases between. Germline CDR1 is MGHRA and CDR2 is YSYEKL. In DNA form, the CDR3 reads TGCGCCAGCAGCCCGCGGGACTTAAGCACAGATACGCAGTATTTT. This codes for CASSPRDLSTDTQYF.

The rearrangement uses TRBV18 and TRBJ1-5; D remains unclear. CDR1 and CDR2 (germline): KGHSH, LQKENI. The CDR3 runs 14 residues. V was clipped by 1 base and J by 0 bases, with 4 bases between them. CDR3 loop: CASSPQSSNQPQHF. In nucleotides, the CDR3 is TGTGCCAGCTCACCACAGAGTAGCAATCAGCCCCAGCATTTT.

This clone was seen only a few times. The chain joins TRBV4-3 to TRBJ2-5; D gene unclear. The CDR3 is 14 residues long. CDR1 and CDR2 from the germline V gene are LGHNA and YSLEER. The V end was cut by 0 bases, the J end by 1 base, with 6 bases between. The CDR3 bases are TGCGCCAGCAGCCAAGACAGGACCCAAGAGACCCAGTACTTC. Protein sequence: CASSQDRTQETQYF.

The chain couples TRBV19 to TRBJ2-1; no definite D call. The length of the CDR3 is 13 residues. Trimming stripped 6 bases from V and 0 bases from J, with 6 bases between. The germline CDR1 and CDR2 sequences are LNHDA and SQIVND (reference sequence). CDR3 nucleotides: TGTGCCAGTAGGGACCGCTCCTACAATGAGCAGTTCTTC. Translating it yields CASRDRSYNEQFF.

The chain employs TRBV5-6 and TRBJ2-7, with a tentative D call TRBD2 (6 bases). Looked up from germline, CDR1 is SGHDT and CDR2 is YYEEEE. The CDR3 contains 12 residues. V dropped 1 base and J dropped 6 bases, with 8 bases sitting between them. CDR3 in DNA: TGTGCCAGCAGCTTGCTGGGGGGCGAGCAGTACTTC. This codes for CASSLLGGEQYF.

The genes are TRBV4-2 and TRBJ1-1, with 7 bases identical to TRBD1. Germline CDR1 and CDR2: LGHNA and YNFKEQ. This CDR3 is built from 16 residues. Trimming at V came to 4 bases and at J to 2 bases, leaving 10 bases not matched to a gene. CDR3 in amino acids: CASSRMTGRGNTEAFF. In DNA form, the CDR3 reads TGTGCCAGCAGCCGGATGACAGGGAGGGGAAACACTGAAGCTTTCTTT.

The rearrangement uses TRBV9 and TRBJ2-2, with 7 positions matching TRBD2. Germline-derived CDR1 and CDR2 are SGDLS and YYNGEE. J gave up 2 bases and V 0 bases, and 4 bases lay outside the gene matches. The CDR3 runs to 16 residues. The CDR3 region is CASSVAASGNTGELFF. The CDR3 DNA reads TGTGCCAGCAGCGTAGCGGCTAGCGGAAACACCGGGGAGCTGTTTTTT.

V and J are TRBV29-1 and TRBJ2-7; TRBD2 agrees at 8 bases. The CDR3 covers 14 residues. V shed 5 bases, J shed 2 bases, and the junction held 8 bases outside the gene matches. Germline V gives CDR1 SQVTM, CDR2 ANQGSEA. CDR3 region: CSVKGLVGTYEQYF. CDR3 DNA sequence: TGCAGCGTTAAGGGACTAGTCGGTACCTACGAGCAGTACTTC.